What follows describes a single T cell receptor (beta chain). RNA was extracted with the RNeasy kit, and a quantity of roughly 0.5 to 1 ug was reverse transcribed using random hexamers. TCR beta CDR3 was amplified by immunoSEQ covering 54 Vbeta and 13 Jbeta. Each CDR3 protein gets one entry after TCRdb re-called the immunoSEQ multiplex PCR reads with MiXCR. The sample gives around 230,000 distinct CDR3 sequences, 90% to 97% of which show up once; approximately 0.1% is in the top ten. The CD8+ and CD4+ T cells were negatively isolated, with the TEMRA cells enriched by FACS. Germline CDR1 reads MNHNY; CDR2 reads SVGAGI (reference sequence). The CDR3 is 13 amino acids. V was pared by 6 bases and J by 3 bases, with 9 bases between. This sample stems from a study of CD8 T cells in Susac syndrome. On the study more broadly: Patients with Susac syndrome were therapy-naive, treated with corticosteroids, or treated with intravenous immunoglobulin alone when blood was collected.

This chain uses TRBV6-6 with TRBJ1-5, with D maybe TRBD1 (5 bases). This sequence originates from a human donor with Susac syndrome. What was sequenced was CD4+ T cells from PBMCs. CDR3 sequence: CASRDSDNQPQHF. DNA for the CDR3: TGTGCCAGCAGAGACAGCGACAATCAGCCCCAGCATTTT.